The 13 T cell receptor beta chains below all came from one sample that was sequenced in a study of CD8 T cells in Susac syndrome. An amount of RNA that ranged from roughly 0.45 to 1 ug was reverse transcribed with random hexamers. TCRdb re-analysed the immunoSEQ multiplex PCR reads in MiXCR, keeping a single row per CDR3 protein. The sample includes some 120,000 distinct CDR3 sequences, less than 95% of them seen just once. The sequenced sample was CD4+ T cells from PBMCs. The receptors derive from a human donor with multiple sclerosis.

The genes are TRBV5-4 and TRBJ2-5; 9 bases line up with TRBD2. CDR3 size: 17 residues. The germline gives CDR1 SGHNT, CDR2 YYREEE (reference sequence). Losses at the gene ends were 4 bases for V and 1 base for J; bases not matched to a gene: 11. The CDR3 is CASSPGGRGGPQETQYF. In nucleotides, the CDR3 is TGTGCCAGCAGCCCCGGAGGGCGGGGGGGCCCCCAAGAGACCCAGTACTTC.

This chain joins TRBV6-2 or TRBV6-3 and TRBJ1-1; D gene uncertain. The CDR3 sequence is 12 residues long. V lost 2 bases and J 3 bases, leaving 4 bases between the germline ends. The germline gives CDR1 MNHEY, CDR2 SVGEGT. CDR3 residues: CASSYRDTEAFF. CDR3 in DNA: TGTGCCAGCAGTTACCGGGACACTGAAGCTTTCTTT.

The chain has TRBV6-5 and TRBJ2-1, with 11 bases aligning to TRBD2. The germline V gene encodes CDR1 MNHEY and CDR2 SVGAGI. This CDR3 has 17 amino acids. J was trimmed by 2 bases and V by 0 bases; bases with no gene match: 3. The CDR3 sequence is CASSYSTSGTTYNEQFF. DNA for the CDR3: TGTGCCAGCAGTTACTCGACTAGCGGGACTACCTACAATGAGCAGTTCTTC.

The V call is TRBV10-3, the J call TRBJ2-3; 12 bases align to TRBD2. This CDR3 is 16 amino acids long. Germline V gene data show CDR1 as ENHRY and CDR2 as SYGVKD. V shed 6 bases and J 0 bases; nucleotides not matched to a gene: 4. The CDR3 bases are TGTGCCATCAGGGGACTAGCGGGCACTAGCACAGATACGCAGTATTTT. Translated: CAIRGLAGTSTDTQYF.

The chain employs TRBV19 and TRBJ2-7; 7 bases fit TRBD1. CDR3 size: 13 residues. Germline lookup yields CDR1 LNHDA and CDR2 SQIVND (reference sequence). J was trimmed by 0 bases and V by 7 bases; bases with no gene match: 3. CDR3 sequence (DNA): TGTGCCAGTAAACGACAGGGCTCCTACGAGCAGTACTTC. Its translation: CASKRQGSYEQYF.

V gene TRBV5-1 combines with J gene TRBJ2-3; D remains unclear. V lost 4 bases, J lost 3 bases, and 15 bases lay in between. Germline loops: CDR1 SGHRS, CDR2 YFSETQ. There are 15 residues in the CDR3. CDR3: CASSPSGPSTDTQYF. In nucleotides, the CDR3 is TGCGCCAGCAGCCCGTCTGGACCGAGTACAGATACGCAGTATTTT.

This chain links TRBV30 with TRBJ1-1; the match to TRBD1 covers 11 bases. The V gene end was trimmed by 2 bases and the J gene end by 10 bases; junction bases not matched to a gene: 6. CDR3 size: 13 residues. Germline assignment: CDR1 GTSNPN and CDR2 SVGIG (reference sequence). The CDR3 bases are TGTGCCTGGAGTAAGGACAGGGGGCTCGGAGCTTTCTTT. Protein: CAWSKDRGLGAFF.

The J gene is TRBJ1-4, the V gene TRBV30; D is uncertain. The germline CDR1 and CDR2 sequences are GTSNPN and SVGIG (reference sequence). The CDR3 spans 13 residues. V was clipped by 2 bases and J by 8 bases, with 12 bases between them. The CDR3 region has the DNA TGTGCCTGGAGTCGAATGGACGAGGAAAAACTGTTTTTT. Translating gives CAWSRMDEEKLFF.

This chain links TRBV7-8 with TRBJ2-7; 7 bases match TRBD2. V shed 6 bases, J shed 7 bases, and the junction held 15 bases outside the gene matches. Per germline, CDR1 SGHVS and CDR2 FQNEAQ. The CDR3 is 15 residues long. CDR3 residues: CASRPDRLAGSEQYF. For the CDR3, the DNA is TGTGCCAGCAGACCTGACCGACTAGCAGGGTCAGAGCAGTACTTC.

The chain links TRBV5-1 to TRBJ1-1; D gene uncertain. The CDR3 contains 14 residues. The ends were cut back, 1 base at V and 0 bases at J, with 7 bases in the middle. Germline assignment: CDR1 SGHRS and CDR2 YFSETQ. In nucleotides, the CDR3 is TGCGCCAGCAGCTTGACACCCGTGAACACTGAAGCTTTCTTT. This sequence encodes CASSLTPVNTEAFF.

The chain joins TRBV20-1 to TRBJ2-1; a weak D match, TRBD2 (6 bases). V shed 3 bases and J shed 2 bases, with 17 bases lying between them. Germline V gene data show CDR1 as DFQATT and CDR2 as SNEGSKA (reference sequence). This CDR3 region has 16 residues. Written as DNA, the CDR3 is TGCAGTGCTAGTCAACGGGGGACCAGCCCCTACAATGAGCAGTTCTTC. Encoded protein: CSASQRGTSPYNEQFF.

This clonotype turned up a few times. The chain couples TRBV5-1 to TRBJ2-5; D is perhaps TRBD1 (5 bases). This CDR3 has 15 amino acids. V lost 4 bases, J lost 1 base, and 14 bases lay in between. Germline lookup yields CDR1 SGHRS and CDR2 YFSETQ. Here the CDR3 reads CASSHGQGLQETQYF. DNA for the CDR3: TGCGCCAGCAGCCATGGGCAGGGCCTCCAAGAGACCCAGTACTTC. Drawing the rest from reference TRBV5-1 and TRBJ2-5, the complete variable domain is KAGVTQTPRYLIKTRGQQVTLSCSPISGHRSVSWYQQTPGQGLQFLFEYFSETQRNKGNFPGRFSGRQFSNSRSEMNVSTLELGDSALYLCASSHGQGLQETQYFGPGTRLLVL.

The chain has TRBV2 and TRBJ1-2; D ambiguous. Trimming took off 4 bases at V and 14 bases at J, with 20 bases between the two ends. Germline CDR1 is SNHLY and CDR2 is FYNNEI. The CDR3 spans 13 residues. The CDR3: CASSASLDRPGTF. CDR3 nucleotide sequence: TGTGCCAGCAGTGCTAGTTTGGACCGGCCGGGAACCTTC.